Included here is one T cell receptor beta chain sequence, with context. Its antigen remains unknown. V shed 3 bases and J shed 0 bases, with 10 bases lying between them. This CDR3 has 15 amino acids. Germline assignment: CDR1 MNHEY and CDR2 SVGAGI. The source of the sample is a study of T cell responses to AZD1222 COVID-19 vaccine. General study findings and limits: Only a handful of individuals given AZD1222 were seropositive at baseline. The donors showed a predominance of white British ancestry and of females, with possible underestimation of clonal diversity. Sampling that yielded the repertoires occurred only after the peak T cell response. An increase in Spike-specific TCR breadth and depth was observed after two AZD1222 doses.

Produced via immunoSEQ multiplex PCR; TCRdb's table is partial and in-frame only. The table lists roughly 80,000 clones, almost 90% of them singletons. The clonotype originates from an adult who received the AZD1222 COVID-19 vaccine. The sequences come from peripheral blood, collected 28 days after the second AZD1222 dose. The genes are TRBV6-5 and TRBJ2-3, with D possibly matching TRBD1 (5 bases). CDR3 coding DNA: TGTGCCAGCAGTTATTCAGGACACAGCACAGATACGCAGTATTTT. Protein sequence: CASSYSGHSTDTQYF.